This T cell receptor beta chain was recovered during a study of blood T cell repertoires in COVID-19. Whole-study context: Samples taken during acute and convalescent COVID-19 were collected in the United States, Italy and Spain.

Sequencing was performed with immunoSEQ multiplex PCR; in TCRdb, only in-frame clones are kept and a portion is missing. The sample has more than 55,000 clones, over 75% seen once. This sequence originates from a man aged 60-69 years with active or convalescent COVID-19. The specimen sequenced was peripheral blood.

The CDR3 DNA sequence: TGTGCCAGCATCGAAGGTGGACTCCGACAGGGAGGAGGCTACACCTTC. Protein product: CASIEGGLRQGGGYTF. The chain has TRBV28 and TRBJ1-2; TRBD1 aligns across 7 bases. V was pared by 7 bases and J by 8 bases, with 19 bases of the junction left unmatched. Looked up from germline, CDR1 is MDHEN and CDR2 is SYDVKM. This CDR3 contains 16 residues.